This TCR beta chain was identified in a study of T cell changes during pregnancy in multiple sclerosis. CDR3 size: 16 residues. The V end was cut by 0 bases, the J end by 5 bases, with 16 bases between. Per the germline V gene, CDR1 is LNHNV and CDR2 is YYDKDF (reference sequence). Using immunoSEQ multiplex PCR, the repertoire was profiled, and TCRdb retains in-frame clones only, with some absent. The table shows about 40,000 clones, with 90% to 95% occurring only once. Sequencing used CD4+ T cells from peripheral blood mononuclear cells, obtained in the first trimester of pregnancy. This sequence was found in a female donor with multiple sclerosis, enrolled in a pregnancy study. The chain links TRBV15 to TRBJ1-1; D is possibly TRBD1 (6 bases). The chain's CDR3 is CATSRDSWTEGTEAFF. CDR3 DNA: TGTGCCACCAGCAGAGATAGTTGGACAGAAGGGACTGAAGCTTTCTTT.